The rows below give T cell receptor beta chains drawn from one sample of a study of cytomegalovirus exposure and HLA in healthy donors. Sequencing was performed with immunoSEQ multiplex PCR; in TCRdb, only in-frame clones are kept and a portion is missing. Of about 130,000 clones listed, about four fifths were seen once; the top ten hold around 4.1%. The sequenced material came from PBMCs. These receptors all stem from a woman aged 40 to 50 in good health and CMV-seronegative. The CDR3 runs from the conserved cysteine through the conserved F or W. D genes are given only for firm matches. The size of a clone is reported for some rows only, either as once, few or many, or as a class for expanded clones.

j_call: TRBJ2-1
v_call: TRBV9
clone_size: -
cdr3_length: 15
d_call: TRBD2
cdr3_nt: TGTGCCAGCAGCAACACCGGGACTAGCTCCAATGAGCAGTTCTTC
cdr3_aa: CASSNTGTSSNEQFF

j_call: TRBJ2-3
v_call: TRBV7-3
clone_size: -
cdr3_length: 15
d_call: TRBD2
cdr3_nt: TGTGCCAGCAGCAGTTTACCGGGACTAGCCTCCATTAAGTATTTT
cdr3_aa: CASSSLPGLASIKYF

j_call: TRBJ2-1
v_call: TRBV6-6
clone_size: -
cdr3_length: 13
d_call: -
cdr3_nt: TGTGCCAGCACCTACCCCCGGGGAGCGGAGCAGTTCTTC
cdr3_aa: CASTYPRGAEQFF

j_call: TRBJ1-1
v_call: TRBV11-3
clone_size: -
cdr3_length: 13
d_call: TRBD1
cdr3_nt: TGTGCCAGCAGCCCGACAGGGTCACCTGAAGCTTTCTTT
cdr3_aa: CASSPTGSPEAFF

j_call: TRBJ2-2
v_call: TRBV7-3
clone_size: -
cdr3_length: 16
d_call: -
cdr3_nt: TGTGCCAGCAGCTTAAGGGACAACGCGAACACCGGGGAGCTGTTTTTT
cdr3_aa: CASSLRDNANTGELFF

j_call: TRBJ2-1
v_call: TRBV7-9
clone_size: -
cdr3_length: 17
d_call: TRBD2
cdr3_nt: TGTGCCAGCAGCTTCCCTTTAGCGGGAGAGTCCTACAATGAGCAGTTCTTC
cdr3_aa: CASSFPLAGESYNEQFF

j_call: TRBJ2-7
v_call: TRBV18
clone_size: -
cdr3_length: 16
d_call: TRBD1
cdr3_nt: TGTGCCAGCTCACCCCCTAACCGGGACAGGGCCTACGAGCAGTACTTC
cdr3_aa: CASSPPNRDRAYEQYF

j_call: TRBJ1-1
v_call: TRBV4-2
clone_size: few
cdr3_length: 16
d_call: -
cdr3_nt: TGTGCCAGCAGCCAAGATTGGAGGGTATACGGGACTGAAGCTTTCTTT
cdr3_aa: CASSQDWRVYGTEAFF

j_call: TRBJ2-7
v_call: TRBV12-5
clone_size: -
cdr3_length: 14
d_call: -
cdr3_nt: TGTGCTAGTGGTTCCGCCCTCACTACGAGCCAGCAGTACTTC
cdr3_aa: CASGSALTTSQQYF

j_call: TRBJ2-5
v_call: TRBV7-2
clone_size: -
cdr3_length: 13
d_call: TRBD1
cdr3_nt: TGTGCCAGCAGACAGACAGGGGTAGAGACCCAGTACTTC
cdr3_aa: CASRQTGVETQYF

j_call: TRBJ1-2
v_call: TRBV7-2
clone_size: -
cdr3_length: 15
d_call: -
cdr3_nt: TGTGCCAGCAGCTTAGGCCCGGGAGAAAACTATGGCTACACCTTC
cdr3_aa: CASSLGPGENYGYTF

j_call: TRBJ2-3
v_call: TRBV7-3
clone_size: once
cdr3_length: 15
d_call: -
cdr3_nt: TGTGCCAGCAGCTTATACCGGGGTAGTACAGATACGCAGTATTTT
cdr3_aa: CASSLYRGSTDTQYF

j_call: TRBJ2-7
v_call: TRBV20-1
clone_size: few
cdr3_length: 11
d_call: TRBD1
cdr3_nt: TGCAGATGGACAGGTTCCTACGAGCAGTACTTC
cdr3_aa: CRWTGSYEQYF

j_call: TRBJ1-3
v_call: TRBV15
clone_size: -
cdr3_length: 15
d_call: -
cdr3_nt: TGTGCCACCAGCCTTCGGTACCAGGCGGGAAACACCATATATTTT
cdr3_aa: CATSLRYQAGNTIYF

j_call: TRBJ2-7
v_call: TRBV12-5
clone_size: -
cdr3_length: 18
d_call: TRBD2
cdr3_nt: TGTGCTAGTGGTTTGCGACTAGCGGGGGGGCCTTGGATGGGCGAGCAGTACTTC
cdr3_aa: CASGLRLAGGPWMGEQYF

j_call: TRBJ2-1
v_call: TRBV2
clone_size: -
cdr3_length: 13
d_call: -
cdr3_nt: TGTGCCAGCGGAGGACGGCTTCGAGATGAGCAGTTCTTC
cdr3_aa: CASGGRLRDEQFF

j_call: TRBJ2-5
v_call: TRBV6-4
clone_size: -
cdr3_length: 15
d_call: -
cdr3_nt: TGTGCCAGCAGACCCGGTGGGACTACAGGGGAGACCCAGTACTTC
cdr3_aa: CASRPGGTTGETQYF

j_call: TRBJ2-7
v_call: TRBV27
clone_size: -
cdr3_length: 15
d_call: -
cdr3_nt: TGTGCCAGCAGTTTAGGGGGGAAAAACTCCTACGAGCAGTACTTC
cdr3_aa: CASSLGGKNSYEQYF

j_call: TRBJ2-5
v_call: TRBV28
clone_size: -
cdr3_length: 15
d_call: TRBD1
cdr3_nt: TGTGCCAGCACCCCTCAAACAGGGGCCGGCGGGACCCAGTACTTC
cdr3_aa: CASTPQTGAGGTQYF

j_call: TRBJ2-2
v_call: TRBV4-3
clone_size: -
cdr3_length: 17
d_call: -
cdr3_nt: TGCGCCAGCAGCCACGGACGGGGGTGGAGTAACACCGGGGAGCTGTTTTTT
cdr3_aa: CASSHGRGWSNTGELFF

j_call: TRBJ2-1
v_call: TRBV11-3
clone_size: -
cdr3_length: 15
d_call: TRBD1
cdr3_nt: TGTGCCAGCAGCCGCCGGACAGGGGCCCTAAGGGAGCAGTTCTTC
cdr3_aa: CASSRRTGALREQFF

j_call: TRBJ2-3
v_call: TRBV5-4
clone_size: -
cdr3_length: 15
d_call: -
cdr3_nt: TGTGCCAGCAGCTTGCTTGGCGGTCACACAGATACGCAGTATTTT
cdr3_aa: CASSLLGGHTDTQYF

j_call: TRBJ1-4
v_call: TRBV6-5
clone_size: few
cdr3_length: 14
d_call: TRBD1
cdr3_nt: TGTGCCAGCAGTTTAACAGGGGATAATGAAAAACTGTTTTTT
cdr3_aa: CASSLTGDNEKLFF

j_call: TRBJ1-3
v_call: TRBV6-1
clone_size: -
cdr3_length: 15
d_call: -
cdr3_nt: TGTGCCAGCAGAGGATCAGAAATCGGGGGAAACACCATATATTTT
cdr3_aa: CASRGSEIGGNTIYF

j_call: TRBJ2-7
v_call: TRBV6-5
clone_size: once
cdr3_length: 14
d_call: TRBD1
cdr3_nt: TGTGCCAGCAGTCCGGGACAGTTTATAGACGAGCAGTACTTC
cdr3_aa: CASSPGQFIDEQYF

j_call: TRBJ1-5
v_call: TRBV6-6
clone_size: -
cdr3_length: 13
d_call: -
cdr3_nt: TGTGCCAGCCGAGGGGGGGGTCATCAGCCCCAGCATTTT
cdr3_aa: CASRGGGHQPQHF

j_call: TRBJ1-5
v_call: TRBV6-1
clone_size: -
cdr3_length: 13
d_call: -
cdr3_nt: TGTGCCAGCCAGCGAGGGAAGGAGCAGCCCCAGCATTTT
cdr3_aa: CASQRGKEQPQHF

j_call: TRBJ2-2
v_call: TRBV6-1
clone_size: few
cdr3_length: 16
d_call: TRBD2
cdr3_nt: TGTGCCAGCAGTGAACATAGCGGGAGGGGAACCGGGGAGCTGTTTTTT
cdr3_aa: CASSEHSGRGTGELFF

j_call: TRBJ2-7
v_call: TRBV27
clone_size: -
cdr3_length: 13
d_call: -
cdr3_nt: TGTGCCAGCAGTTTAAACAATAACTACGAGCAGTACTTC
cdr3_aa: CASSLNNNYEQYF

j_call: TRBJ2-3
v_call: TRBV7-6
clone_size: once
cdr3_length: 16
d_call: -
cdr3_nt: TGTGCCAGCAGCTTAGAGGCAGGGCGTAGTTCAGATACGCAGTATTTT
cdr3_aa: CASSLEAGRSSDTQYF

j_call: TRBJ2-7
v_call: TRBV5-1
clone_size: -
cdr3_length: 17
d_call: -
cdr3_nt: TGCGCCAGCAGCTTGGGGGTCACAGGGTCGACTGTCTACGAGCAGTACTTC
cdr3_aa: CASSLGVTGSTVYEQYF

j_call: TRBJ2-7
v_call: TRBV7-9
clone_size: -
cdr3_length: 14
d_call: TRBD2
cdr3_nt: TGTTCCAGCAGCTTAGTCCTAGCGGGAGAAGAGCAGTACTTC
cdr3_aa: CSSSLVLAGEEQYF

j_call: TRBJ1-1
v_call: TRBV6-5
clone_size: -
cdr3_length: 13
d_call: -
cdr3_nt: TGTGCCAGCAGTTACGACAGCTACACTGAAGCTTTCTTT
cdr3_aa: CASSYDSYTEAFF

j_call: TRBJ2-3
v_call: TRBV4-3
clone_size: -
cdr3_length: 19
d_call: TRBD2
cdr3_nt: TGCGCCAGCAGCCAAGATATCCCAGGCCCCAGCGGGAGGATAGATACGCAGTATTTT
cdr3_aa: CASSQDIPGPSGRIDTQYF

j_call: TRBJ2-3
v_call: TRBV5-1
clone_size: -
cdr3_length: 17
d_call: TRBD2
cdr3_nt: TGCGCCAGCAGCCTCCGGACTAGCGGGGGTCCCTGGGATACGCAGTATTTT
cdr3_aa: CASSLRTSGGPWDTQYF

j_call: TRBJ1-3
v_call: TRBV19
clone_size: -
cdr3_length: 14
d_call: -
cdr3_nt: TGTGCCAGTAGAGCCCGCGGGGGCCGCAGCACCATATATTTT
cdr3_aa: CASRARGGRSTIYF

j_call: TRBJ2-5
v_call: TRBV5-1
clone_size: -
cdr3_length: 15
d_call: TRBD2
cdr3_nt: TGCGCCAGCAGCCCGGGACTAGCGGGGACAGAGACCCAGTACTTC
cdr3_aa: CASSPGLAGTETQYF

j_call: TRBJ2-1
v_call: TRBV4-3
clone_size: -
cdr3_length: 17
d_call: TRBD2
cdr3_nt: TGCGCCAGCAGCCAAGATGAATTGGGGGAGGGTATCGATGAGCAGTTCTTC
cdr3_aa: CASSQDELGEGIDEQFF

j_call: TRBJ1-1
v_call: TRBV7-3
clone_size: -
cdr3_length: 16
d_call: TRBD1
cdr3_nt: TGTGCCAGCAGCTTAACGGCAGACAGGGGGCGCACTGAAGCTTTCTTT
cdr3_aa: CASSLTADRGRTEAFF

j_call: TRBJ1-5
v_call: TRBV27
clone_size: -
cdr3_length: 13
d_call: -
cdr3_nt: TGTGCCAGCAGTAACAGGGGCAATCAGCCCCAGCATTTT
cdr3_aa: CASSNRGNQPQHF

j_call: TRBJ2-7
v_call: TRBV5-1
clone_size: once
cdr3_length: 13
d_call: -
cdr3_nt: TGCGCCAGCACCCAGGGGCAGGGGTACGAGCAGTACTTC
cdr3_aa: CASTQGQGYEQYF

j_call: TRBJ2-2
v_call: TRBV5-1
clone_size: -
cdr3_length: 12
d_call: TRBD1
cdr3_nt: TGCGCCACCCGACAGGGCACCGGGGAGCTGTTTTTT
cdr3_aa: CATRQGTGELFF

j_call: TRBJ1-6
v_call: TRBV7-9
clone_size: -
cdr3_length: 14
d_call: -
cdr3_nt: TGTGCCAGCAGCTTAGTTATGGCGGTTTCACCCCTCCACTTT
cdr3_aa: CASSLVMAVSPLHF

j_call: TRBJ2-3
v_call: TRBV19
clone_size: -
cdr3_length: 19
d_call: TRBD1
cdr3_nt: TGTGCCAGTACGACCTCTTCCTACTTAGAGACAGGGCCCACAGATACGCAGTATTTT
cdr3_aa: CASTTSSYLETGPTDTQYF

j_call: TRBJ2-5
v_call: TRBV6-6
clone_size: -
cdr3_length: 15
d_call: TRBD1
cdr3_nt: TGTGCCAGCAGTCTCCTTTTAGGACAGGGCTTCGCCCAGTACTTC
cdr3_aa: CASSLLLGQGFAQYF

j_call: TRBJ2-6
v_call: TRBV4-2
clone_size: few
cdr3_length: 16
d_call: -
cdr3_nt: TGTGCCAGCAGCCAAGATAGGACTTCTGGGGCCAACGTCCTGACTTTC
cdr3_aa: CASSQDRTSGANVLTF

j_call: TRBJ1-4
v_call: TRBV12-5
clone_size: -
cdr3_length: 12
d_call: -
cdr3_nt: TGTGCTAGTGGTTTGGGCGATGAAAAACTGTTTTTT
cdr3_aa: CASGLGDEKLFF

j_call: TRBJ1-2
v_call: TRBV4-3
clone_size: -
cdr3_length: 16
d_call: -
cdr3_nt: TGCGCCAGCAGCCAAGAGCTGACAGCAGCTAACTATGGCTACACCTTC
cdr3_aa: CASSQELTAANYGYTF

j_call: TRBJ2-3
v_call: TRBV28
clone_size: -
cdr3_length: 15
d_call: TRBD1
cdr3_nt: TGTGCCAGCAGTTTATTGGGACAGGGGAGGGATACGCAGTATTTT
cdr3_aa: CASSLLGQGRDTQYF

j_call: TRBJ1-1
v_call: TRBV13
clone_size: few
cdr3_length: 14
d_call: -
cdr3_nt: TGTGCCAGCAGCTTAGCGGGGGGGAACACTGAAGCTTTCTTT
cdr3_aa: CASSLAGGNTEAFF

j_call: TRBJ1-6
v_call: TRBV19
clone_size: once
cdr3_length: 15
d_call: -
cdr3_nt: TGTGCCAGTAGTATGGTTAGCTCCTATAATTCACCCCTCCACTTT
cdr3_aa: CASSMVSSYNSPLHF

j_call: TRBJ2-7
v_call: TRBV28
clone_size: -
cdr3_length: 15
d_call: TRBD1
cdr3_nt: TGTGCCAGCAGCCCTCTAGGGACAGGGTCCTACGAGCAGTACTTC
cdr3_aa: CASSPLGTGSYEQYF